Listed here are 21 T cell receptor beta chains from one sample, sequenced in a study of post-analysis software for immune sequencing data (dated by TCRdb to the mid-2010s). Antigen specificity for these receptors is unknown. Receptor libraries were prepared by PCR. The reads were generated on an Illumina HiSeq 2500. Unique molecular identifiers were incorporated into TCR beta cDNA libraries to reduce PCR and sequencing biases. The public reads were quality trimmed at Q25 with fastp and then assembled into clones with MiXCR by TCRdb, keeping productive beta chains. For every CDR3 protein sequence, its rows merge into one entry that carries the most common genes and DNA. For this sample there are 650,000 to 900,000 distinct CDR3 sequences; around 46% appear just once. 4.9% of the sample is taken by the ten largest. The research as a whole found: Several TRBV segments, including TRBV5-6, TRBV5-1 and TRBV20-1, were significantly more frequent in patients than controls.

The sequenced sample consisted of blood. These receptors originate from a girl between 5 and 17 years old with multiple sclerosis.

The rearrangement links TRBV12-3 or TRBV12-4 to TRBJ2-1; TRBD2 agrees at 9 bases. V was clipped by 3 bases and J by 6 bases; unmatched bases: 12. This CDR3 spans 17 amino acids. CDR3 in amino acids: CASSFGGRAKHGNEQFF. Written as DNA, the CDR3 is TGTGCCAGCAGTTTCGGCGGGAGGGCCAAACATGGCAATGAGCAGTTCTTC.

The J gene is TRBJ2-3, the V gene TRBV7-3; D is perhaps TRBD1 (6 bases). V shed 5 bases and J shed 1 base, with 19 bases lying between them. Germline-derived CDR1 and CDR2 are SGHTA and FQGTGA. The CDR3 runs to 17 residues. Here the CDR3 DNA reads TGTGCCAGCAGCCTCTTTGGGGACCCAGGGGGCACAGATACGCAGTATTTT. As protein: CASSLFGDPGGTDTQYF.

The chain carries TRBV5-1 and TRBJ2-4; TRBD1 matches at 9 bases. J lost 8 bases, V lost 1 base, and 10 bases had no gene match. The CDR3 has 16 amino acids. Germline lookup yields CDR1 SGHRS and CDR2 YFSETQ. In nucleotides, the CDR3 is TGCGCCAGCAGCTTGCCGGAGGGGACAGGGAAGGACATTCAGTACTTC. Translated, it gives CASSLPEGTGKDIQYF.

In the case of this clonotype: One base away lies a much larger clone, so this may be a sequencing read error. The V gene is TRBV6-2 or TRBV6-3, the J gene TRBJ2-5, with D uncertain. Gene TRBJ2-7 matches the end of the DNA better, so the J call may be wrong. The germline CDR1 and CDR2 sequences are MNHEY and SVGEGT. The CDR3 loop spans 11 amino acids. As DNA, the CDR3 is TGTGCCAGCAGTTACTCGGTCGAGCAGTACTTC. Encoded protein: CASSYSVEQYF.

CDR3 residues: CATRDRATSSGANVLTF. Written as DNA, the CDR3 is TGTGCCACCCGGGACAGGGCTACTTCCTCTGGGGCCAACGTCCTGACTTTC. The chain employs TRBV6-1 and TRBJ2-6, with TRBD1 matching over 9 bases. There are 17 residues in the CDR3. The J segment lost 0 bases and the V segment lost 10 bases, leaving 10 bases of the junction unmatched. CDR1 and CDR2 from the germline V gene are MNHNS and SASEGT.

The chain couples TRBV29-1 to TRBJ2-5, with 9 nucleotides matching TRBD2. The ends lost 1 base at V and 4 bases at J; junction bases unmatched: 4. This CDR3 has 14 amino acids. The germline gives CDR1 SQVTM, CDR2 ANQGSEA. CDR3 nucleotide sequence: TGCAGCGTTGAAGTAGCGGGAGAGGGAGAGACCCAGTACTTC. Residues: CSVEVAGEGETQYF.

This sequence joins TRBV7-9 and TRBJ2-7; TRBD2 matches at 7 bases. The tail of the sequence fits TRBJ2-5 better, so the J call may be wrong. Germline V gives CDR1 SEHNR, CDR2 FQNEAQ (reference sequence). This CDR3 contains 15 residues. This chain's CDR3 is CASSRGQGGEETQYF. CDR3 coding DNA: TGTGCCAGCAGCCGAGGGCAGGGAGGGGAAGAGACCCAGTACTTC.

This clonotype came up a few times. The J gene is TRBJ2-7, the V gene TRBV7-9; D is perhaps TRBD2 (7 bases). The germline CDR1 and CDR2 sequences are SEHNR and FQNEAQ (reference sequence). The CDR3 runs 12 residues. V gave up 6 bases and J gave up 6 bases, with 12 bases separating them. Here the CDR3 reads CASSLRGGEQYF. The CDR3 DNA is TGTGCCAGCAGTTTGAGGGGGGGCGAGCAGTACTTC. Using reference TRBV7-9 and TRBJ2-7 for the parts outside the CDR3, the full variable domain is DTGVSQNPRHKITKRGQNVTFRCDPISEHNRLYWYRQTLGQGPEFLTYFQNEAQLEKSRLLSDRFSAERPKGSFSTLEIQRTEQGDSAMYLCASSLRGGEQYFGPGTRLTVT.

This clonotype appeared a few times. The chain combines TRBV10-3 with TRBJ2-1; 12 bases match TRBD2. The CDR3 is made up of 17 amino acids. The J segment lost 5 bases and the V segment lost 2 bases, leaving 7 bases of the junction unmatched. The V gene's germline CDR1 is ENHRY and CDR2 SYGVKD. DNA for the CDR3: TGTGCCATCAGTGAGCCGCTGCTAGCGGGAGGGAACAATGAGCAGTTCTTC. Translated, it gives CAISEPLLAGGNNEQFF.

This chain connects TRBV9 to TRBJ1-1, with D tentatively TRBD1 (5 bases). Trimming removed 3 bases from V and 5 bases from J, with 17 bases in between. Germline CDR1 and CDR2: SGDLS and YYNGEE. This CDR3 has 15 amino acids. The CDR3 loop reads CASSATQGSRTEAFF. Here the CDR3 DNA reads TGTGCCAGCAGCGCTACCCAGGGTAGTAGGACTGAAGCTTTCTTT.

J is TRBJ2-1 and V is TRBV7-3, with TRBD2 identical over 8 bases. The CDR3 spans 17 residues. With 6 bases clipped from V and 6 bases from J, the junction kept 16 bases outside the gene matches. Germline CDR1 SGHTA, CDR2 FQGTGA. The CDR3 region has the DNA TGTGCCAGCAGTTTATATGGTGGCGCGGGGGGCGGCAATGAGCAGTTCTTC. It specifies CASSLYGGAGGGNEQFF.

The J gene is TRBJ1-5, the V gene TRBV28; D not resolved. Germline lookup yields CDR1 MDHEN and CDR2 SYDVKM. Deletions cut 4 bases from V and 0 bases from J, with 10 bases between. This CDR3 comprises 15 residues. The chain's CDR3 is CASSWPGNSNQPQHF. The CDR3 coding sequence is TGTGCCAGCAGTTGGCCGGGTAATAGCAATCAGCCCCAGCATTTT. Using reference TRBV28 and TRBJ1-5 for the parts outside the CDR3, the full variable domain is DVKVTQSSRYLVKRTGEKVFLECVQDMDHENMFWYRQDPGLGLRLIYFSYDVKMKEKGDIPEGYSVSREKKERFSLILESASTNQTSMYLCASSWPGNSNQPQHFGDGTRLSIL.

The chain links TRBV20-1 to TRBJ1-2, with 9 bases aligning to TRBD1. V lost 3 bases, J lost 4 bases, and 6 bases stayed unmatched. The CDR3 sequence is 14 residues long. Germline V CDR1 and CDR2: DFQATT, SNEGSKA (reference sequence). CDR3 protein: CSARGQGNAYGYTF. As DNA, the CDR3 is TGCAGTGCTAGGGGACAGGGAAACGCCTATGGCTACACCTTC.

This chain uses TRBV20-1 with TRBJ2-7, with D possibly being TRBD2 (5 bases). Germline V gives CDR1 DFQATT, CDR2 SNEGSKA (reference sequence). Deletions cut 0 bases from V and 2 bases from J, with 17 bases between. This CDR3 has 16 amino acids. This CDR3 is CSARDWGNFGAYEQYF. The CDR3 nucleotides are TGCAGTGCTAGAGACTGGGGAAACTTCGGGGCCTACGAGCAGTACTTC.

The chain employs TRBV7-2 and TRBJ2-5; D might be TRBD1 or TRBD2, each matching 5 bases. The CDR3 is 15 residues long. With 5 bases removed from V and 0 bases from J, the gap between germline ends came to 13 bases. The germline V gene encodes CDR1 SGHTA and CDR2 FQGNSA. The CDR3 DNA is TGTGCCAGCAGCGGGGGTGGCAGTAACCAAGAGACCCAGTACTTC. Protein: CASSGGGSNQETQYF.

The V gene is TRBV7-2, the J gene TRBJ2-7, with D perhaps given as TRBD1 or TRBD2 (6 bases each). The CDR3 has 18 residues. Germline V lookup: CDR1 SGHTA, CDR2 FQGNSA. Between the trimmed V and J ends, which lost 1 base and 2 bases, there was a span of 21 bases. The CDR3 DNA is TGTGCCAGCAGCTTAGTTAGGGGGAGCCGGGACTTCACCTACGAGCAGTACTTC. This codes for CASSLVRGSRDFTYEQYF.

The chain combines TRBV12-3 or TRBV12-4 with TRBJ1-1; TRBD1 agrees at 7 bases. There are 15 residues in the CDR3. Losses at the gene ends were 5 bases for V and 6 bases for J; bases not matched to a gene: 12. CDR3 amino acids: CASSPQGGAPPEAFF. The CDR3 region has the DNA TGTGCCAGCAGTCCCCAGGGGGGGGCCCCCCCTGAAGCTTTCTTT.

This clonotype was detected a few times. The CDR3 loop is CASSQAGGEEETQYF. The CDR3 bases are TGCGCCAGCAGCCAAGCTGGGGGGGAGGAAGAGACCCAGTACTTC. The V gene is TRBV4-1, the J gene TRBJ2-5, with 7 bases that match TRBD2. There are 15 residues in the CDR3. Looked up from germline, CDR1 is MGHRA and CDR2 is YSYEKL. V was clipped by 1 base and J by 3 bases; unmatched bases: 5.

The rearrangement uses TRBV20-1 and TRBJ2-3; 11 bases are shared with TRBD2. Germline values: CDR1 DFQATT, CDR2 SNEGSKA (reference sequence). Unmatched junction bases numbered 5, after V lost 6 bases and J lost 3 bases. This CDR3 region has 14 residues. The CDR3 nucleotides read TGCAGTGCGAGCGGGACTAGCGGTACAGATACGCAGTATTTT. Encoded protein: CSASGTSGTDTQYF.

The V call is TRBV7-2, the J call TRBJ2-7; 9 bases match TRBD2. V shed 5 bases, J shed 7 bases, and the junction held 9 bases outside the gene matches. The CDR3 contains 14 residues. CDR1 and CDR2 (germline): SGHTA, FQGNSA. The CDR3 coding sequence is TGTGCCAGCAGCATCGGCGGGAGGGCGGAAGAGCAGTACTTC. It is translated as CASSIGGRAEEQYF.

The chain is built from TRBV27 and TRBJ2-5; D unclear. In germline, CDR1 is MNHEY, CDR2 SMNVEV (reference sequence). The CDR3 is made up of 18 amino acids. The V end was cut by 5 bases, the J end by 3 bases, with 25 bases between. CDR3 amino acids: CASSLIGPGRTYKETQYF. In nucleotides, the CDR3 is TGTGCCAGCAGTCTAATCGGGCCCGGCCGGACCTACAAAGAGACCCAGTACTTC.